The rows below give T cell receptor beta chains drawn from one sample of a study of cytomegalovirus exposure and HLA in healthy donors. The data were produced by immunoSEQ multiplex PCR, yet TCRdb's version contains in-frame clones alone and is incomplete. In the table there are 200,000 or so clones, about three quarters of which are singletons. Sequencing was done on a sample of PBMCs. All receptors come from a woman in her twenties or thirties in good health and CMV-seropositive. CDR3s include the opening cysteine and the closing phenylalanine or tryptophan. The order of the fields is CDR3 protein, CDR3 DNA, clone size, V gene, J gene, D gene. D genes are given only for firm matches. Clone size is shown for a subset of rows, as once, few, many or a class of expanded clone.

CDR3: CASRDDRDSNYGYTF; DNA: TGTGCCAGCAGAGATGACAGGGATAGTAACTATGGCTACACCTTC; size: -; V: TRBV4-2; J: TRBJ1-2; D: TRBD1
CDR3: CASSVLLAGGSGTDTQYF; DNA: TGTGCCAGCAGTGTTCTACTAGCGGGGGGCTCTGGCACAGATACGCAGTATTTT; size: -; V: TRBV6-1; J: TRBJ2-3; D: TRBD2
CDR3: CASSRQGLGNLYGYTF; DNA: TGTGCCTCCTCCCGGCAGGGCCTAGGGAATCTCTATGGCTACACCTTC; size: once; V: TRBV27; J: TRBJ1-2; D: -
CDR3: CASRTGQSYEQYF; DNA: TGTGCCAGTCGGACAGGGCAGTCCTACGAGCAGTACTTC; size: once; V: TRBV6-5; J: TRBJ2-7; D: TRBD1
CDR3: CSVVSVQYEQYF; DNA: TGCAGCGTAGTAAGCGTACAATACGAGCAGTACTTC; size: -; V: TRBV29-1; J: TRBJ2-7; D: -
CDR3: CASSLGAGGYEQYF; DNA: TGTGCCAGCAGCTTAGGAGCAGGGGGCTACGAGCAGTACTTC; size: -; V: TRBV7-2; J: TRBJ2-7; D: TRBD1
CDR3: CAWRATGGGSPLHF; DNA: TGTGCCTGGAGGGCAACAGGGGGGGGCTCACCCCTCCACTTT; size: -; V: TRBV30; J: TRBJ1-6; D: TRBD1
CDR3: CASSQLAGGRETQYF; DNA: TGTGCCAGCTCACAATTAGCTGGCGGGAGGGAGACCCAGTACTTC; size: -; V: TRBV18; J: TRBJ2-5; D: TRBD2
CDR3: CASSFGLRTTEAFF; DNA: TGTGCCAGCAGTTTCGGTCTTCGTACCACTGAAGCTTTCTTT; size: once; V: TRBV28; J: TRBJ1-1; D: -
CDR3: CASSIRSDLDYGYTF; DNA: TGTGCCAGTAGTATACGATCAGATTTGGACTATGGCTACACCTTC; size: -; V: TRBV19; J: TRBJ1-2; D: -
CDR3: CASSLARDTYGYTF; DNA: TGTGCCAGCAGTTTAGCCCGGGACACCTATGGCTACACCTTC; size: few; V: TRBV28; J: TRBJ1-2; D: -
CDR3: CATSRGSTLAGRVSGYTF; DNA: TGTGCCACCAGCAGAGGTTCGACCCTGGCCGGGAGGGTTTCTGGCTACACCTTC; size: -; V: TRBV15; J: TRBJ1-2; D: -
CDR3: CASRRTGQNYGYTF; DNA: TGTGCCAGCAGAAGGACAGGGCAGAACTATGGCTACACCTTC; size: -; V: TRBV6-6; J: TRBJ1-2; D: TRBD1
CDR3: CASTHRTSSDTQYF; DNA: TGTGCCAGCACCCACCGGACTAGTTCAGATACGCAGTATTTT; size: -; V: TRBV2; J: TRBJ2-3; D: TRBD2
CDR3: CASRIASGTDTQYF; DNA: TGTGCCAGTCGGATAGCGTCCGGCACAGATACGCAGTATTTT; size: -; V: TRBV28; J: TRBJ2-3; D: -
CDR3: CASSGTGYSYNEQFF; DNA: TGTGCCAGCAGCGGGACAGGGTACTCCTACAATGAGCAGTTCTTC; size: -; V: TRBV27; J: TRBJ2-1; D: TRBD1
CDR3: CASSSHSGQPQHF; DNA: TGCGCCAGCAGCTCACACAGCGGTCAGCCCCAGCATTTT; size: -; V: TRBV5-1; J: TRBJ1-5; D: -
CDR3: CASSWGGLSYEQYF; DNA: TGTGCCAGCAGCTGGGGAGGGCTTAGTTACGAGCAGTACTTC; size: -; V: TRBV7-9; J: TRBJ2-7; D: TRBD2
CDR3: CASSEAPGGREQFF; DNA: TGTGCCAGCAGTGAAGCCCCAGGGGGGCGAGAGCAGTTCTTC; size: -; V: TRBV2; J: TRBJ2-1; D: -
CDR3: CASSFRFYGPYEQYF; DNA: TGTGCCAGCAGTTTCCGATTTTATGGGCCCTACGAGCAGTACTTC; size: -; V: TRBV28; J: TRBJ2-7; D: -
CDR3: CASSLQGSNQPQHF; DNA: TGTGCCAGCAGCTTACAGGGCTCCAATCAGCCCCAGCATTTT; size: -; V: TRBV5-4; J: TRBJ1-5; D: -
CDR3: CASSWSGVSTDTQYF; DNA: TGTGCCAGCAGCTGGTCAGGGGTTAGCACAGATACGCAGTATTTT; size: -; V: TRBV7-3; J: TRBJ2-3; D: -
CDR3: CASSGTGSHGETQYF; DNA: TGCGCCAGCAGCGGCACAGGGTCCCACGGAGAGACCCAGTACTTC; size: -; V: TRBV5-1; J: TRBJ2-5; D: -
CDR3: CASSVRTSGGTDTQYF; DNA: TGTGCCAGCAGCGTCCGGACTAGCGGGGGCACAGATACGCAGTATTTT; size: -; V: TRBV5-4; J: TRBJ2-3; D: TRBD2
CDR3: CASSLAFFGNLGETQYF; DNA: TGCGCCAGCAGCTTGGCCTTTTTCGGGAATTTAGGGGAGACCCAGTACTTC; size: -; V: TRBV5-1; J: TRBJ2-5; D: -
CDR3: CAIMGGMDTEAFF; DNA: TGTGCCATCATGGGGGGGATGGATACTGAAGCTTTCTTT; size: -; V: TRBV10-3; J: TRBJ1-1; D: -